The clone carrying this T cell receptor (beta chain) came up a few times. TCRdb re-derived calls from the 5' RACE reads in MiXCR, one entry per CDR3 protein. The sample carries about 82,000 distinct CDR3 sequences, more than 4.5% recorded once. This CDR3 contains 17 residues. Germline assignment: CDR1 LGHNA and CDR2 YSLEER. Trimming took 0 bases from V and 1 from J, leaving 12 bases between them. This record comes from a study of T cells of healthy individuals. The source is a female donor in good health. The chain employs TRBV4-3 and TRBJ1-4; tentatively, D is TRBD1 (5 bases). The CDR3 nucleotides read TGCGCCAGCAGCCAAGATCGTGGGGGAGGAACTAATGAAAAACTGTTTTTT. It encodes CASSQDRGGGTNEKLFF.